Following are 23 T cell receptor beta chains from one sample sequenced in a study of cytomegalovirus exposure and HLA in healthy donors. PCR used 60 Vbeta primers and 13 Jbeta primers. Sequencing used immunoSEQ multiplex PCR; TCRdb keeps in-frame clones, though not all of them. The sample lists about 100,000 clones, 76% occurring once. The sample taken for sequencing was PBMCs. Source of these receptors: a man aged 35-49 years in good health and CMV-seronegative.

The gene calls are TRBV18 and TRBJ1-1; D gene uncertain. The CDR3 sequence is 13 residues long. V was shortened by 6 bases and J by 8 bases, with 16 bases between the two germline ends. CDR1 KGHSH and CDR2 LQKENI come from the germline V gene. The chain's CDR3 is CASSPREWSEAFF. CDR3 nucleotides: TGTGCCAGCTCCCCTCGAGAATGGTCCGAAGCTTTCTTT. Full variable domain (rest looked up from reference TRBV18 and TRBJ1-1): NAGVMQNPRHLVRRRGQEARLRCSPMKGHSHVYWYRQLPEEGLKFMVYLQKENIIDESGMPKERFSAEFPKEGPSILRIQQVVRGDSAAYFCASSPREWSEAFFGQGTRLTVV.

The sample holds one count of this clone. The chain is built from TRBV5-1 and TRBJ1-2; 8 bases map to TRBD1. The CDR3 length is 14 residues. The junction had 10 bases not matched to a gene; V was cut back by 4 bases and J by 8 bases. The germline V gene encodes CDR1 SGHRS and CDR2 YFSETQ. CDR3 in DNA: TGCGCCAGCAGCCCGACGACAGGGGTAAGAGGCTACACCTTC. Amino acids: CASSPTTGVRGYTF.

This clone was counted a few times. The V call is TRBV19, the J call TRBJ2-6; 12 bases are shared with TRBD1. CDR3 length: 19 residues. The germline gives CDR1 LNHDA, CDR2 SQIVND (reference sequence). V trimming: 3 bases; J trimming: 3 bases; junction bases outside the gene matches: 9. The CDR3 protein is CASSIQPGQGAYGANVLTF. The CDR3 DNA follows: TGTGCCAGTAGTATCCAGCCGGGACAGGGGGCTTATGGGGCCAACGTCCTGACTTTC.

This chain joins TRBV5-4 and TRBJ1-2, with D uncertain. The V and J ends lost 0 bases and 5 bases respectively, with 8 bases between them. This CDR3 is built from 13 residues. Germline V CDR1 and CDR2: SGHNT, YYREEE (reference sequence). CDR3 DNA sequence: TGTGCCAGCAGCTTGGCGGGATATTATGGCTACACCTTC. Residues: CASSLAGYYGYTF.

The rearrangement joins TRBV29-1 to TRBJ1-4; 8 bases agree with TRBD1. CDR3 length: 13 amino acids. The junction had 7 bases not matched to a gene; V was cut back by 7 bases and J by 6 bases. CDR1 and CDR2 (germline): SQVTM, ANQGSEA. As DNA, the CDR3 is TGCAGCGGTGGACAGGGAGGAGATGAAAAACTGTTTTTT. This sequence encodes CSGGQGGDEKLFF. Looking up the rest from reference TRBV29-1 and TRBJ1-4 gives the full variable domain: SAVISQKPSRDICQRGTSLTIQCQVDSQVTMMFWYRQQPGQSLTLIATANQGSEATYESGFVIDKFPISRPNLTFSTLTVSNMSPEDSSIYLCSGGQGGDEKLFFGSGTQLSVL.

This chain joins TRBV30 and TRBJ1-5, with 12 bases matching TRBD1. Germline V gene data show CDR1 as GTSNPN and CDR2 as SVGIG (reference sequence). After removal of 1 base from V and 0 bases from J, the junction contained 7 bases not matched to a gene. This CDR3 contains 18 residues. The CDR3 sequence: CAWSARDRGQSSNQPQHF. The CDR3 DNA reads as TGTGCCTGGAGTGCCAGGGACAGGGGGCAGAGTAGCAATCAGCCCCAGCATTTT.

This clone was counted between two and nine times. This chain joins TRBV6-5 and TRBJ2-3; 7 bases are shared with TRBD1. Germline CDR1 MNHEY, CDR2 SVGAGI. With 6 bases clipped from V and 3 bases from J, the junction kept 9 bases outside the gene matches. The CDR3 is 15 amino acids. As DNA, the CDR3 is TGTGCCAGCAGGCTACAGGGGTGGGCTACAGATACGCAGTATTTT. This translates into CASRLQGWATDTQYF.

The chain uses TRBV2 and TRBJ1-2, with D possibly matching TRBD1 (5 bases). V lost 6 bases to trimming and J lost 8 bases, with 19 bases between them. Germline loops: CDR1 SNHLY, CDR2 FYNNEI. This CDR3 region has 14 residues. CDR3 DNA sequence: TGTGCCAGCAGCCGAGGTGACAGATTTGACGGCTACACCTTC. This sequence encodes CASSRGDRFDGYTF.

This sequence joins TRBV19 and TRBJ2-6, with TRBD1 matching over 10 bases. The V segment lost 0 bases and the J segment 4 bases; nucleotides outside the gene matches: 6. CDR1 is LNHDA, CDR2 SQIVND, per germline (reference sequence). CDR3 length: 18 residues. In nucleotides, the CDR3 is TGTGCCAGTAGTATAGAGGGACAGGGGATATACGGGGCCAACGTCCTGACTTTC. Encoded protein: CASSIEGQGIYGANVLTF.

This clone was counted between two and nine times. The chain couples TRBV7-9 to TRBJ1-6, with 7 bases matching TRBD1. The CDR3 spans 15 residues. Per germline, CDR1 SEHNR and CDR2 FQNEAQ (reference sequence). V lost 1 base to trimming and J lost 7 bases; unmatched junction nucleotides: 4. The CDR3 DNA follows: TGTGCCAGCAGCTTAGGCCGGGACAGAAATTCACCCCTCCACTTT. It yields the protein CASSLGRDRNSPLHF.

This sequence joins TRBV7-9 and TRBJ2-1; 7 positions agree with TRBD2. Trimming took 11 bases from V and 2 from J; bases not matched to a gene: 6. Germline lookup yields CDR1 SEHNR and CDR2 FQNEAQ (reference sequence). This CDR3 region has 13 residues. DNA for the CDR3: TGTGCCTGTCGGGAGGTCGCCTACAATGAGCAGTTCTTC. Protein sequence: CACREVAYNEQFF.

This chain links TRBV19 with TRBJ1-5; D is unclear. Germline V gives CDR1 LNHDA, CDR2 SQIVND (reference sequence). The ends were cut back, 3 bases at V and 0 bases at J, with 9 bases in the middle. The CDR3 totals 15 residues. The CDR3 sequence is CASSMNLYSNQPQHF. CDR3 coding DNA: TGTGCCAGTAGTATGAACCTATATAGCAATCAGCCCCAGCATTTT.

The rearrangement links TRBV15 to TRBJ2-1; the D gene is possibly TRBD2 (6 bases). With 1 base removed from V and 0 bases from J, the gap between germline ends came to 13 bases. This CDR3 has 17 amino acids. Germline assignment: CDR1 LNHNV and CDR2 YYDKDF (reference sequence). The CDR3 reads CATSRGGSGRSYNEQFF. The CDR3 nucleotides read TGTGCCACCAGCAGAGGGGGTAGCGGCCGCTCCTACAATGAGCAGTTCTTC. Filled out from reference TRBV15 and TRBJ2-1, the complete variable domain reads DAMVIQNPRYQVTQFGKPVTLSCSQTLNHNVMYWYQQKSSQAPKLLFHYYDKDFNNEADTPDNFQSRRPNTSFCFLDIRSPGLGDTAMYLCATSRGGSGRSYNEQFFGPGTRLTVL.

The chain links TRBV10-3 to TRBJ2-1; 11 nucleotides line up with TRBD2. CDR1 is ENHRY and CDR2 is SYGVKD in the germline V gene. The V and J ends lost 4 bases and 2 bases, in that order; junction bases with no gene match: 4. This CDR3 contains 16 residues. The CDR3 nucleotides are TGTGCCATCAGTGCGACTAGCGGGGCAACCTACAATGAGCAGTTCTTC. This encodes CAISATSGATYNEQFF.

The chain links TRBV4-2 to TRBJ1-1, with 7 bases matching TRBD1. The CDR3 contains 15 residues. The ends lost 2 bases at V and 3 bases at J; junction bases unmatched: 6. CDR1 LGHNA and CDR2 YNFKEQ come from the germline V gene. In DNA form, the CDR3 reads TGTGCCAGCAGCCAAAGACAGGGAGAGTACACTGAAGCTTTCTTT. Protein sequence: CASSQRQGEYTEAFF.

V is TRBV7-3 and J is TRBJ2-2; 11 bases match TRBD2. Per the germline V gene, CDR1 is SGHTA and CDR2 is FQGTGA. CDR3 size: 13 residues. The V segment lost 9 bases and the J segment 6 bases; nucleotides outside the gene matches: 3. This CDR3 is CASSGGAPGELFF. The CDR3 DNA is TGTGCCAGTAGCGGGGGGGCCCCCGGGGAGCTGTTTTTT.

This chain links TRBV6-5 with TRBJ2-1; 8 bases align to TRBD1. There are 15 residues in the CDR3. The junction had 7 bases not matched to a gene; V was cut back by 5 bases and J by 4 bases. CDR1 and CDR2 from the germline V gene are MNHEY and SVGAGI. The chain's CDR3 is CASSRQGARYNEQFF. CDR3 sequence (DNA): TGTGCCAGCAGTCGCCAGGGGGCTAGGTACAATGAGCAGTTCTTC.

This chain's CDR3 is CASSSQNEQFF. The CDR3, as DNA: TGTGCCAGCAGCTCCCAAAATGAGCAGTTCTTC. This chain joins TRBV11-2 and TRBJ2-1; no clear D. The CDR3 totals 11 residues. In germline, CDR1 is SGHAT, CDR2 FQNNGV. Trimming pared 4 bases from V and 7 bases from J, leaving 5 bases between. Variable domain in full (rest from reference TRBV11-2 and TRBJ2-1): EAGVAQSPRYKIIEKRQSVAFWCNPISGHATLYWYQQILGQGPKLLIQFQNNGVVDDSQLPKDRFSAERLKGVDSTLKIQPAKLEDSAVYLCASSSQNEQFFGPGTRLTVL.

J is TRBJ2-1 and V is TRBV11-3; D not resolved. V shed 1 base and J shed 5 bases, with 6 bases lying between them. Germline V gene sequence: CDR1 SGHNT, CDR2 YENEEA. The CDR3 length is 13 residues. CDR3 residues: CASSLGQNNEQFF. CDR3 DNA sequence: TGTGCCAGCAGCTTAGGCCAGAACAATGAGCAGTTCTTC. The full variable domain, with the rest looked up from reference TRBV11-3 and TRBJ2-1, is EAGVVQSPRYKIIEKKQPVAFWCNPISGHNTLYWYLQNLGQGPELLIRYENEEAVDDSQLPKDRFSAERLKGVDSTLKIQPAELGDSAVYLCASSLGQNNEQFFGPGTRLTVL.

This clone has just a few counts. The V call is TRBV28, the J call TRBJ1-3; D possibly corresponds to TRBD1 (6 bases). The germline gives CDR1 MDHEN, CDR2 SYDVKM. The CDR3 runs 14 residues. The ends were cut back, 3 bases at V and 1 base at J, with 7 bases in the middle. CDR3 in amino acids: CASSFQGSGNTIYF. The CDR3, as DNA: TGTGCCAGCAGTTTCCAGGGGTCTGGAAACACCATATATTTT.

V and J are TRBV18 and TRBJ2-1, with 9 bases lining up with TRBD1. CDR1 and CDR2 (germline): KGHSH, LQKENI. The CDR3 contains 17 residues. The V gene end was trimmed by 3 bases and the J gene end by 4 bases; junction bases not matched to a gene: 10. CDR3 amino acids: CASSPGMPGQGYNEQFF. The CDR3 bases are TGTGCCAGCTCACCGGGTATGCCGGGACAGGGTTACAATGAGCAGTTCTTC.

The CDR3 loop reads CASSLRTGGTDTQYF. DNA of the CDR3: TGTGCCAGCAGCTTAAGGACAGGGGGCACAGATACGCAGTATTTT. The gene calls are TRBV7-2 and TRBJ2-3; 9 nucleotides agree with TRBD1. This CDR3 has 15 amino acids. The V segment lost 2 bases and the J segment 1 base; nucleotides outside the gene matches: 1. CDR1 is SGHTA and CDR2 is FQGNSA in the germline V gene.

This CDR3 reads CAGSPGTGPKSEAFF. CDR3 coding DNA: TGTGCCGGGAGTCCCGGGACAGGCCCGAAATCTGAAGCTTTCTTT. The rearrangement joins TRBV27 to TRBJ1-1, with 8 bases fitting TRBD1. CDR1 is MNHEY, CDR2 SMNVEV, per germline (reference sequence). Trimming cost V 11 bases and J 6 bases; bases outside gene matches: 17. This CDR3 contains 15 residues.